The 5 T cell receptor beta chains below all came from one sample that was sequenced in a study of response to subunit inactivated influenza vaccine. One entry per CDR3 protein, called by TCRdb with MiXCR from the RT-PCR reads. The sample holds some 550,000 distinct CDR3 sequences, under 30% seen once. The same specimen was also included in a second study, on T cells expressing NK-cell markers. That study adds: For TCR beta, cDNA was produced by 5'RACE template switching with UMIs.

Sequencing was performed on CD4+ T cells sorted from PBMCs, taken 11 to 12 days after vaccination. Source of these receptors: a middle-aged man who received an inactivated influenza vaccine.

The genes are TRBV28 and TRBJ2-5, with D possibly matching TRBD2 (6 bases). Trimming shortened V by 3 bases and J by 5 bases, and 13 bases separated the two germline ends. The germline V gene has CDR1 MDHEN and CDR2 SYDVKM. The CDR3 has 14 amino acids. The CDR3: CASSFAGRQETQYF. CDR3 DNA: TGTGCCAGCAGTTTTGCGGGGAGGCAGGAGACCCAGTACTTC.

This clonotype has only a few counts. The chain joins TRBV5-1 to TRBJ1-2; D gene uncertain. CDR1 and CDR2 (germline): SGHRS, YFSETQ. Trimming cost V 4 bases and J 9 bases, with 16 bases left between them. CDR3 length: 13 amino acids. The CDR3 nucleotides read TGCGCCAGCAGCCCGGCCCGACCCCTGAGCTACACCTTC. As protein: CASSPARPLSYTF.

This clonotype was seen many times. The chain has TRBV7-2 and TRBJ1-2; perhaps TRBD1 as D (6 bases). Germline V gene lookup returns CDR1 SGHTA and CDR2 FQGNSA. This CDR3 has 14 amino acids. Trimming left V 5 bases short and J 7 bases short, with 17 bases between. In DNA, the CDR3 is TGTGCCAGCAGCCCCCGGGACACCGCTTTTGGCTACACCTTC. It codes for CASSPRDTAFGYTF.

This clonotype was observed a few times. One end of the junction varies from germline; a read error may be responsible. V gene TRBV29-1 combines with J gene TRBJ2-3, with no clear D. Per the germline V gene, CDR1 is SQVTM and CDR2 is ANQGSEA. CDR3 length: 14 amino acids. CDR3 amino acids: CSVEGLSSTDTQYF. Written as DNA, the CDR3 is TGCAGCGTAGAAGGTCTCTCTAGCACAGATACGCAGTATTTT.

This clonotype turned up a few times. The CDR3 DNA reads TGTGCCAGCAGTGGGACAGGGGGCAATGAGCAGTTCTTC. Amino acids: CASSGTGGNEQFF. V and J are TRBV6-2 or TRBV6-3 and TRBJ2-1; 11 nucleotides line up with TRBD1. This CDR3 is 13 amino acids long. The germline V gene encodes CDR1 MNHEY and CDR2 SVGEGT. V was clipped by 5 bases and J by 6 bases; unmatched bases: 0.